These 17 T cell receptor beta chains were sequenced from one sample in a study of cytomegalovirus exposure and HLA in healthy donors. The method was immunoSEQ multiplex PCR; TCRdb's version includes in-frame clones alone and lacks a portion of them. The repertoire holds about 270,000 clones, about 86% seen once, with more than 0.8% in the top ten. The sample comprised PBMCs. These receptors were obtained from a woman aged 18-35 years in good health and CMV-seronegative.

The chain employs TRBV7-3 and TRBJ2-1, with 12 positions matching TRBD2. With V trimmed by 0 bases and J by 9 bases, 6 bases remained unmatched. There are 16 residues in the CDR3. Germline CDR1 SGHTA, CDR2 FQGTGA. The CDR3: CASSLTWGLAGFEQFF. Written as DNA, the CDR3 is TGTGCCAGCAGCTTAACGTGGGGACTAGCGGGCTTTGAGCAGTTCTTC.

This sequence joins TRBV30 and TRBJ2-2; TRBD2 matches 10 bases. Trimming cost V 6 bases and J 4 bases; bases outside gene matches: 8. Germline lookup yields CDR1 GTSNPN and CDR2 SVGIG (reference sequence). The CDR3 covers 15 residues. CDR3 residues: CACLAGEVRTGELFF. The CDR3 DNA sequence: TGTGCCTGCCTAGCGGGAGAGGTTCGCACCGGGGAGCTGTTTTTT.

The chain has TRBV6-5 and TRBJ2-7; D gene uncertain. The V end lost 2 bases, the J end lost 3 bases, and 11 bases lay between the germline ends. CDR1 MNHEY and CDR2 SVGAGI come from the germline V gene. CDR3 length: 14 amino acids. The CDR3 sequence is CASSYDTNDYEQYF. The DNA of the CDR3 is TGTGCCAGCAGTTACGACACAAACGACTACGAGCAGTACTTC.

This rearrangement joins TRBV7-2 to TRBJ2-1; 8 bases match TRBD2. This CDR3 has 15 residues. The germline V gene has CDR1 SGHTA and CDR2 FQGNSA. With V trimmed by 8 bases and J by 10 bases, 16 bases remained unmatched. The CDR3 nucleotides read TGTGCCAGCCAGCTTGGGAACGGGAGGGCAGGAGAGCAGTTCTTC. It encodes CASQLGNGRAGEQFF.

The count of this clone is one. The chain recombines TRBV27 with TRBJ1-3, with a weak D call TRBD1 (5 bases). This CDR3 region has 15 residues. Deletions cut 3 bases from V and 4 bases from J, with 13 bases between. CDR1 and CDR2 (germline): MNHEY, SMNVEV (reference sequence). This CDR3 reads CASSFQGLPGNTIYF. CDR3 bases: TGTGCCAGCAGTTTTCAGGGACTTCCAGGAAACACCATATATTTT.

This clone occurred a few times. Distinct nucleotide sequences in the sample also encode this CDR3. V usage is TRBV5-1 and J usage is TRBJ1-2, with 7 nucleotides matching TRBD1. This CDR3 has 14 residues. Germline V gene lookup returns CDR1 SGHRS and CDR2 YFSETQ. With V trimmed by 0 bases and J by 8 bases, 7 bases remained unmatched. The CDR3 reads CASSLGDRAGGYTF. In DNA form, the CDR3 reads TGCGCCAGCAGCTTGGGAGACAGGGCTGGCGGCTACACCTTC.

This clone has just a few counts. V is TRBV11-2 and J is TRBJ2-7; 9 bases line up with TRBD1. V shed 5 bases and J 0 bases; nucleotides not matched to a gene: 5. The CDR3 has 15 amino acids. Germline CDR1 and CDR2: SGHAT and FQNNGV. The CDR3 region has the DNA TGTGCCAGCAGCAACCGGGACAGGGACTCCTACGAGCAGTACTTC. Its protein is CASSNRDRDSYEQYF. Full variable domain (remainder filled in from reference TRBV11-2 and TRBJ2-7): EAGVAQSPRYKIIEKRQSVAFWCNPISGHATLYWYQQILGQGPKLLIQFQNNGVVDDSQLPKDRFSAERLKGVDSTLKIQPAKLEDSAVYLCASSNRDRDSYEQYFGPGTRLTVT.

The chain has TRBV6-5 and TRBJ2-5; D unclear. The CDR3 is 13 residues long. The germline V gene has CDR1 MNHEY and CDR2 SVGAGI. The ends were cut back, 4 bases at V and 5 bases at J, with 11 bases in the middle. CDR3 region: CASSSAERETQYF. The CDR3 DNA reads TGTGCCAGCAGTTCCGCGGAACGCGAGACCCAGTACTTC.

The count of this clone is one. This rearrangement joins TRBV2 to TRBJ2-1; 9 nucleotides line up with TRBD1. V was clipped by 6 bases and J by 9 bases; unmatched bases: 15. The CDR3 runs to 16 residues. Looked up from germline, CDR1 is SNHLY and CDR2 is FYNNEI. The CDR3 reads CASRPFRDRVLVEQFF. The CDR3 bases are TGTGCCAGCAGGCCCTTCCGGGACAGGGTACTAGTTGAGCAGTTCTTC.

This chain joins TRBV30 and TRBJ2-2; 7 positions match TRBD1. Germline assignment: CDR1 GTSNPN and CDR2 SVGIG (reference sequence). J lost 3 bases, V lost 3 bases, and 7 bases had no gene match. There are 15 residues in the CDR3. The CDR3 sequence is CAWSWDSSHTGELFF. Written as DNA, the CDR3 is TGTGCCTGGAGCTGGGACAGTTCGCACACCGGGGAGCTGTTTTTT.

This clone appeared a few times. This chain uses TRBV7-8 with TRBJ1-2, with 11 bases fitting TRBD1. Germline V gene sequence: CDR1 SGHVS, CDR2 FQNEAQ. V was pared by 5 bases and J by 4 bases, with 3 bases of the junction left unmatched. The CDR3 has 14 amino acids. The CDR3 sequence is CASSPGTGGYGYTF. CDR3 in DNA: TGTGCCAGCAGCCCGGGGACAGGGGGCTATGGCTACACCTTC.

This clone occurred once. The rearrangement links TRBV11-3 to TRBJ1-5; D gene unclear. The CDR3 consists of 12 residues. The ends were cut back, 5 bases at V and 4 bases at J, with 6 bases in the middle. CDR1 SGHNT and CDR2 YENEEA come from the germline V gene. The CDR3 reads CASSRGNQPQHF. Here the CDR3 DNA reads TGTGCCAGCAGCCGAGGGAATCAGCCCCAGCATTTT.

The V gene is TRBV9, the J gene TRBJ1-1; 9 positions match TRBD1. The germline gives CDR1 SGDLS, CDR2 YYNGEE. This CDR3 comprises 15 residues. V trimming: 3 bases; J trimming: 1 base; junction bases outside the gene matches: 4. In DNA form, the CDR3 reads TGTGCCAGCAGCGGCCGGGACAGGGCGAACACTGAAGCTTTCTTT. Translation gives CASSGRDRANTEAFF.

This rearrangement joins TRBV25-1 to TRBJ2-3, with D hard to call. This CDR3 has 10 amino acids. Germline CDR1 reads MGHDK; CDR2 reads SYGVNS. V was shortened by 1 base and J by 11 bases, with 4 bases between the two germline ends. CDR3 in amino acids: CASSELRQYF. The CDR3 coding sequence is TGTGCCAGCAGTGAATTGCGGCAGTATTTT.

The V gene is TRBV19, the J gene TRBJ1-5, with D tentatively TRBD1 (5 bases). This CDR3 has 14 amino acids. Germline lookup yields CDR1 LNHDA and CDR2 SQIVND (reference sequence). Deletions cut 2 bases from V and 5 bases from J, with 10 bases between. The CDR3 DNA reads as TGTGCCAGTAGTATACAGGGAGGGGATCAGCCCCAGCATTTT. Its protein is CASSIQGGDQPQHF.

V is TRBV30 and J is TRBJ2-5, with 14 bases matching TRBD2. CDR1 is GTSNPN, CDR2 SVGIG, per germline (reference sequence). V trimming: 6 bases; J trimming: 5 bases; junction bases outside the gene matches: 5. CDR3 size: 14 residues. The CDR3 loop reads CACRLAGGRETQYF. The CDR3 DNA sequence: TGTGCCTGCCGACTAGCGGGGGGGAGGGAGACCCAGTACTTC.

This chain connects TRBV7-2 to TRBJ1-2; D is unresolved. V was clipped by 1 base and J by 2 bases, with 5 bases between them. Germline V gene data show CDR1 as SGHTA and CDR2 as FQGNSA. This CDR3 is built from 13 residues. The CDR3 reads CASSLGQNYGYTF. CDR3 nucleotides: TGTGCCAGCAGCTTAGGTCAGAACTATGGCTACACCTTC.